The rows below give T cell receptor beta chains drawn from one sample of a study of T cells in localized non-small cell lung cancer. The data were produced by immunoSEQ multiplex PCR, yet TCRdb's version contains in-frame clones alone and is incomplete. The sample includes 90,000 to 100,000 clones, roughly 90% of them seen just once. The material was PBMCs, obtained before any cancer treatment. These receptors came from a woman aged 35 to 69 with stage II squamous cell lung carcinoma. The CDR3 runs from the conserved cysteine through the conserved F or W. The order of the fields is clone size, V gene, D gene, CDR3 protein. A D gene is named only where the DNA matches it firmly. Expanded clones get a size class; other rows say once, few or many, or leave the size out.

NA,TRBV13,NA,CASRLRGHYEQYF
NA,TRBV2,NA,CASSDAYEQYF
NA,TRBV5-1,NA,CASSLPGETEAFF
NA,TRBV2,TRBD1,CASTRPGTGNSPLHF
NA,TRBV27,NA,CASSLFVGSSWGYTF
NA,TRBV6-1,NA,CASLTVDSNQPQHF
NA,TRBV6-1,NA,CASSRGVGSPYEQYF
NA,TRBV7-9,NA,CASSLYQGTNEQFF
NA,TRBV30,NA,CAWSVLASLNEQFF
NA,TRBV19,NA,CASSLMDGNAGELFF
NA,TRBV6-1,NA,CASSGFRDTNEKLFF
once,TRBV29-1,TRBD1,CSGLTGGRGRTDTQYF
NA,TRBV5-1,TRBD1,CASSLTGTGLNGNTIYF
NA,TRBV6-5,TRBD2,CASRSPSGYTDTQYF
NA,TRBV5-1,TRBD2,CASSWEGSSYEQYF
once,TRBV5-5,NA,CASSWAGNTIYF
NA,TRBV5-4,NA,CASSLAGVGNYEQYF
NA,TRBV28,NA,CASSPGPFNQPQHF
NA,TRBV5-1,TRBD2,CASRPVAGVSNEQFF
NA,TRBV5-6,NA,CASNLGGGSKNIQYF
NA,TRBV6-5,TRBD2,CASSYSRLAGVYEQYF
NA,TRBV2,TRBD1,CASSEAAGGINGYTF
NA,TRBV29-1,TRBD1,CSGQTGGGDTQYF